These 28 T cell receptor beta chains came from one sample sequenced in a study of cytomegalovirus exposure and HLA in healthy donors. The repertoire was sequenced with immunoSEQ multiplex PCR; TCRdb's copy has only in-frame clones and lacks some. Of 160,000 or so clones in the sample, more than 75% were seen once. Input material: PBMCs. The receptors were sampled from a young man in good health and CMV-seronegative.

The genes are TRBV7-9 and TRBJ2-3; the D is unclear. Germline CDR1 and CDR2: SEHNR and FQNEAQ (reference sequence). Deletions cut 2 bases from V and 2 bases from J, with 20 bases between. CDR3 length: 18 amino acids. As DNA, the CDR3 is TGTGCCAGCAGCTTATTTCGTGTTAGCACTCAATACACAGATACGCAGTATTTT. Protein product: CASSLFRVSTQYTDTQYF.

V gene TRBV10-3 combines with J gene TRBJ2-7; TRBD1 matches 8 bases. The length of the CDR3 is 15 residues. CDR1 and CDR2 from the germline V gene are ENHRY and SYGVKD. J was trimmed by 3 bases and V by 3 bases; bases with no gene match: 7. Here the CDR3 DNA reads TGTGCCATCAGTGATCCTTACAGGGGGTTCTACGAGCAGTACGTC. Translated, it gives CAISDPYRGFYEQYV.

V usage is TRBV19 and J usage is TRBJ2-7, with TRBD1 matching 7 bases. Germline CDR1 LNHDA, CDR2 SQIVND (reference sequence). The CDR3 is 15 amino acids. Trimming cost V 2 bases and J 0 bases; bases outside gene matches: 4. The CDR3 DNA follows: TGTGCCAGTAGTATAATCACAGGGGCCTCCTACGAGCAGTACTTC. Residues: CASSIITGASYEQYF.

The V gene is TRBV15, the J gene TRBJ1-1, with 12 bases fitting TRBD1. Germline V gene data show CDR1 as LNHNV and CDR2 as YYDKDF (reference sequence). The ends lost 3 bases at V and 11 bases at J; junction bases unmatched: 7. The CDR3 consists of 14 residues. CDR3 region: CATSRGQGAVEAFF. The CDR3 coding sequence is TGTGCCACCAGCAGGGGACAGGGGGCTGTCGAGGCTTTCTTT.

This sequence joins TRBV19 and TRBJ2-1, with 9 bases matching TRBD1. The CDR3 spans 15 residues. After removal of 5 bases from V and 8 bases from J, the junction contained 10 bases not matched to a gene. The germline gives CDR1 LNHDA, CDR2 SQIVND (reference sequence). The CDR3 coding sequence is TGTGCCAGTAGTGGAGGACAGGGGAGACAACATGAGCAGTTCTTC. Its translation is CASSGGQGRQHEQFF.

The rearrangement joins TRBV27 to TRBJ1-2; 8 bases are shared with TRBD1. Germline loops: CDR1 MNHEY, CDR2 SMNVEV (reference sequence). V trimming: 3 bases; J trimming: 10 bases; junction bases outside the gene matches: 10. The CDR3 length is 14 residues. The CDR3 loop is CASSFLDRGRDYTF. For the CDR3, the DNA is TGTGCCAGCAGTTTCCTTGACAGGGGTAGAGACTACACCTTC.

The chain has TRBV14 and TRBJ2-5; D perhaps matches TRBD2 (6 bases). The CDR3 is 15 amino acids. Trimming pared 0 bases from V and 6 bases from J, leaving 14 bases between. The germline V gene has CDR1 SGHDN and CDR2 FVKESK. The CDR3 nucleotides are TGTGCCAGCAGCCAAGATCTGACTAGTTTGAAGACCCAGTACTTC. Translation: CASSQDLTSLKTQYF.

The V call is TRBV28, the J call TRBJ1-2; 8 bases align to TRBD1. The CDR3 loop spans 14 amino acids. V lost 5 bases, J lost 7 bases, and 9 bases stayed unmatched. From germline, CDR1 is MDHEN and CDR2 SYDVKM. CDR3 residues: CASSPRTGPRGYTF. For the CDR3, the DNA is TGTGCCAGCAGTCCCCGGACAGGGCCTCGTGGCTACACCTTC.

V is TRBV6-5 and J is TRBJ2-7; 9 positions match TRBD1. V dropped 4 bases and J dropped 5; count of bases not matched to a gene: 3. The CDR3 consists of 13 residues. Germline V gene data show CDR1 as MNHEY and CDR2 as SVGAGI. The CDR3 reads CASSSRDRDEQYV. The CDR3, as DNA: TGTGCCAGCAGTTCCCGGGACAGGGACGAGCAGTACGTC.

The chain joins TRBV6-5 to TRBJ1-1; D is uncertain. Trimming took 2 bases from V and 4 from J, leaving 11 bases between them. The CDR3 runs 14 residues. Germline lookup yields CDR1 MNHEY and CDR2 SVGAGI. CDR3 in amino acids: CASSYRGSSTEAFF. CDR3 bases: TGTGCCAGCAGTTACCGAGGGTCGTCCACTGAAGCTTTCTTT.

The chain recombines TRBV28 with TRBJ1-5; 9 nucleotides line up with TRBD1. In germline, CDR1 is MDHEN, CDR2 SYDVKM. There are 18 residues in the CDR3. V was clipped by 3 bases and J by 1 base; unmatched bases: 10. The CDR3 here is CASSFATGGWGSNQPQHF. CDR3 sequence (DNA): TGTGCCAGCAGTTTCGCAACAGGGGGCTGGGGAAGCAATCAGCCCCAGCATTTT.

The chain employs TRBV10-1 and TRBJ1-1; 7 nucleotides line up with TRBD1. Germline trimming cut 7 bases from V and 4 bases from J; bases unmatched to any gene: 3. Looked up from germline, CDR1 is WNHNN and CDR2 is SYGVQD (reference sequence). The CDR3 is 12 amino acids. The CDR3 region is CASKGGGTEAFF. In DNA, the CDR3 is TGCGCCAGCAAAGGGGGCGGCACTGAAGCTTTCTTT.

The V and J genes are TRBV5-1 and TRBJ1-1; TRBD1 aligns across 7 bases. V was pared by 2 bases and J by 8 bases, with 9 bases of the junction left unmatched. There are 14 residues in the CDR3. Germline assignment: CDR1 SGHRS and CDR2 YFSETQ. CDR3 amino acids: CASSFGRGSEEAFF. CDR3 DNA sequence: TGCGCCAGCAGCTTCGGCAGGGGGAGTGAAGAAGCTTTCTTT.

CDR3 DNA sequence: TGCGCCAGCAGCTTAGGAGACAGGGGTTTTGGAGAGACCCAGTACTTC. It specifies CASSLGDRGFGETQYF. J is TRBJ2-5 and V is TRBV5-1; 8 bases agree with TRBD1. This CDR3 comprises 16 residues. Germline V gives CDR1 SGHRS, CDR2 YFSETQ. The ends lost 2 bases at V and 4 bases at J; junction bases unmatched: 10. Full variable domain (missing parts from reference TRBV5-1 and TRBJ2-5): KAGVTQTPRYLIKTRGQQVTLSCSPISGHRSVSWYQQTPGQGLQFLFEYFSETQRNKGNFPGRFSGRQFSNSRSEMNVSTLELGDSALYLCASSLGDRGFGETQYFGPGTRLLVL.

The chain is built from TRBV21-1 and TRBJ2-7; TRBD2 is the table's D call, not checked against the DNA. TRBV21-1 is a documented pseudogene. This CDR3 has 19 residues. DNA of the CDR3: TGTGCCAGCAGCAAAGGAAAGGATTCGCGGGAGGTTATCTCCTACGAGCAGTACTTC. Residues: CASSKGKDSREVISYEQYF.

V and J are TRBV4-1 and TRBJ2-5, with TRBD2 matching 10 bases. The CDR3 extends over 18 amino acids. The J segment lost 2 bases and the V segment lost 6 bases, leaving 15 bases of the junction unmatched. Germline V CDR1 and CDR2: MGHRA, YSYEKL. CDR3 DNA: TGCGCCAGCAGTCTAAGATTGGACGGGACTAGCGCTCAAGAGACCCAGTACTTC. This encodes CASSLRLDGTSAQETQYF.

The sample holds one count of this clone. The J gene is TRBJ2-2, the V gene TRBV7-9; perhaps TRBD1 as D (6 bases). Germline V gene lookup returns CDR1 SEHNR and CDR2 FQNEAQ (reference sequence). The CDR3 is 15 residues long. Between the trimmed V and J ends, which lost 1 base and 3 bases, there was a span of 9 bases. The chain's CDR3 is CASSLDREDTGELFF. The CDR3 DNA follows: TGTGCCAGCAGCTTAGACAGGGAAGACACCGGGGAGCTGTTTTTT.

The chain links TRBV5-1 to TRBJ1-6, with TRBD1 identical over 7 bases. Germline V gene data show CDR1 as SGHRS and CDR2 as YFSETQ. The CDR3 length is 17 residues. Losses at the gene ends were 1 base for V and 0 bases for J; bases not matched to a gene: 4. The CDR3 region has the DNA TGCGCCAGCAGCTTGCAGACAGGGAGCTCCTATAATTCACCCCTCCACTTT. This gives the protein CASSLQTGSSYNSPLHF.

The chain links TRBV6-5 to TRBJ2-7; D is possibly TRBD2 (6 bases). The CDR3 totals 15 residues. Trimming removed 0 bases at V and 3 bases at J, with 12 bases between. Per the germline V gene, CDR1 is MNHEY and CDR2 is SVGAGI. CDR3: CASSYSGLRNYEQYF. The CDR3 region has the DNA TGTGCCAGCAGTTACTCAGGACTAAGAAACTACGAGCAGTACTTC.

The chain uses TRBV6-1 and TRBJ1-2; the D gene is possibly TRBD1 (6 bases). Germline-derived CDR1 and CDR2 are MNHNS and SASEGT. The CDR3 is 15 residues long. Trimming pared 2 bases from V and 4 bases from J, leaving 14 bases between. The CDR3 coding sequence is TGTGCCAGCAGTGAAATACTGGGGGCCCCCTATGGCTACACCTTC. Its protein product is CASSEILGAPYGYTF.

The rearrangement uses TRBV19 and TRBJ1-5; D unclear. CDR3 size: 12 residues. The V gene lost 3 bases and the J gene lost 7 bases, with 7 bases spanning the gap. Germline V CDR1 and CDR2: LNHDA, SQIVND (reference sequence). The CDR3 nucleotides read TGTGCCAGTAGTATGGCAAAACAGCCCCAGCATTTT. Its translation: CASSMAKQPQHF.

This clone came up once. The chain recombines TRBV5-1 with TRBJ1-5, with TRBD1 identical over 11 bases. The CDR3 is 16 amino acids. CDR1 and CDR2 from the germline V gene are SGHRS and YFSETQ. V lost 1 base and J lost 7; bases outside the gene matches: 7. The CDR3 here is CASSLNGQGANQPQHF. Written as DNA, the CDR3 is TGCGCCAGCAGCTTGAATGGACAGGGGGCGAACCAGCCCCAGCATTTT.

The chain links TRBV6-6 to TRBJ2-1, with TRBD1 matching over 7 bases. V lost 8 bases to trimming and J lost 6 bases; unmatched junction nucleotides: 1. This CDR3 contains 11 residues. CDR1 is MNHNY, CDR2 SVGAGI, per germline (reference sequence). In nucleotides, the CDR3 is TGTGCCAGCGGACAGGTCAATGAGCAGTTCTTC. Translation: CASGQVNEQFF.

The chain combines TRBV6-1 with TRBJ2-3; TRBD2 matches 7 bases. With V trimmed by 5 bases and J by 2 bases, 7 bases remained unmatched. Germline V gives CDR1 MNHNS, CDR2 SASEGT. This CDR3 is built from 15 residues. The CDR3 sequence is CASSRRGGPTDTQYF. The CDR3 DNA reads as TGTGCCAGCAGTAGACGCGGGGGACCCACAGATACGCAGTATTTT.

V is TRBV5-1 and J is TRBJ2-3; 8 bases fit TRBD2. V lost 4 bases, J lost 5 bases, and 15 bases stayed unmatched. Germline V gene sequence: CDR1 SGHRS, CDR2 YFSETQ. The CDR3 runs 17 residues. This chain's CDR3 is CASSPQLYGGALDTQYF. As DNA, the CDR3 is TGCGCCAGCAGCCCCCAACTTTACGGGGGGGCGTTAGATACGCAGTATTTT. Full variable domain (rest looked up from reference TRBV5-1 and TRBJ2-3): KAGVTQTPRYLIKTRGQQVTLSCSPISGHRSVSWYQQTPGQGLQFLFEYFSETQRNKGNFPGRFSGRQFSNSRSEMNVSTLELGDSALYLCASSPQLYGGALDTQYFGPGTRLTVL.

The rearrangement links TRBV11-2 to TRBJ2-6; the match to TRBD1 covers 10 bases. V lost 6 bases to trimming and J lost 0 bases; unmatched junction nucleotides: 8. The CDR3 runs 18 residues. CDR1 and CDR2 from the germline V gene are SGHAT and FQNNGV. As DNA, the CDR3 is TGTGCCAGCAGACATACCGGGACAGGGGCCTCTGGGGCCAACGTCCTGACTTTC. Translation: CASRHTGTGASGANVLTF.

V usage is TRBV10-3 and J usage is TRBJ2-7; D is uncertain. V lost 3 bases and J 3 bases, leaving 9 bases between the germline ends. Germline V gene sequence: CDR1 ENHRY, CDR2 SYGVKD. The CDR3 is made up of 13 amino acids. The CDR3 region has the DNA TGTGCCATCAGTGAATCGGCGGTCTACGAGCAGTACGTC. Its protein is CAISESAVYEQYV.

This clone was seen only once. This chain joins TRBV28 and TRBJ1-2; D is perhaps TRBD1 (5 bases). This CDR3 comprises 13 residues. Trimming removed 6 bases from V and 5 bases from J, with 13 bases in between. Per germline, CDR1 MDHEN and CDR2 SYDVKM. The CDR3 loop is CASSRGTDYGYTF. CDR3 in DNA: TGTGCCAGCAGCCGCGGGACGGATTATGGCTACACCTTC.